This paragraph reports one T cell receptor (beta chain). Antigen: not known. TCRdb keeps only in-frame clones here, not all; method: immunoSEQ multiplex PCR. The table shows some 120,000 clones, with more than 80% occurring only once. CDR1 SSHAT and CDR2 FNYEAQ come from the germline V gene (reference sequence). This CDR3 has 14 residues. J gave up 5 bases and V 1 base, and 2 bases lay outside the gene matches. The data stem from a study of T cell responses to AZD1222 COVID-19 vaccine. Broader study findings: Among the donors, most were white British and more were female, and clonal diversity was possibly underestimated. Vaccine-associated CD4 TCRs spanned spike, dominant at 160-218 and 743-854. Baseline seropositives among AZD1222 recipients totaled only five or six. Repertoires were collected only later (after the peak T cell response had occurred).

The source material was peripheral blood, sampled 28 days after the second dose of the MenACWY control vaccine. The clonotype originates from an adult who received the MenACWY meningococcal vaccine as a control. The rearrangement links TRBV7-7 to TRBJ2-1, with TRBD1 identical over 7 bases. The CDR3, as DNA: TGTGCCAGCAGCTTAGACAGGGGCGACAATGAGCAGTTCTTC. It is translated as CASSLDRGDNEQFF.